One and the same sample provided the 32 T cell receptor beta chains below, sequenced in a study of blood T cell repertoires in COVID-19. The data were produced by immunoSEQ multiplex PCR, yet TCRdb's version contains in-frame clones alone and is incomplete. The repertoire holds 100,000 or so clones, about four fifths seen once, with about 24% in the top ten. Sequencing was performed on peripheral blood. The receptors were sampled from a human donor in a cohort sampled during active COVID-19.

The chain recombines TRBV25-1 with TRBJ2-5; perhaps TRBD1 as D (5 bases). Germline CDR1 and CDR2: MGHDK and SYGVNS. The CDR3 has 18 residues. V lost 6 bases and J lost 4, with 27 bases in between. CDR3 DNA: TGTGCCAGCAGCCCCGCGTCGGAACCTAGGGGCCGGCGAGAGACCCAGTACTTC. This sequence encodes CASSPASEPRGRRETQYF.

The genes are TRBV4-2 and TRBJ2-1, with TRBD2 identical over 11 bases. Germline CDR1 is LGHNA and CDR2 is YNFKEQ. V was pared by 4 bases and J by 4 bases, with 15 bases of the junction left unmatched. The CDR3 spans 19 residues. The CDR3 region has the DNA TGTGCCAGCAGCCCCATAACTAGCGGGAGTGGGGAAGGGTACAATGAGCAGTTCTTC. Protein sequence: CASSPITSGSGEGYNEQFF.

The chain combines TRBV9 with TRBJ1-1, with D possibly being TRBD1 (5 bases). Germline values: CDR1 SGDLS, CDR2 YYNGEE. V dropped 0 bases and J dropped 6 bases, with 12 bases sitting between them. This CDR3 spans 14 amino acids. The CDR3 protein is CASSVDRFGAEAFF. The DNA for the CDR3 is TGTGCCAGCAGCGTAGACAGGTTTGGGGCTGAAGCTTTCTTT.

The chain is built from TRBV29-1 and TRBJ2-1, with TRBD2 matching 11 bases. The V segment lost 7 bases and the J segment 3 bases; nucleotides outside the gene matches: 5. The CDR3 loop spans 14 amino acids. The V gene's germline CDR1 is SQVTM and CDR2 ANQGSEA. The CDR3 loop is CSAPLAGDYNEQFF. As DNA, the CDR3 is TGCAGCGCCCCACTAGCGGGGGACTACAATGAGCAGTTCTTC.

In regard to this clone: One end of the junction varies from germline; a read error may be responsible. The V gene is TRBV7-7, the J gene TRBJ2-2; D perhaps matches TRBD2 (5 bases). This CDR3 comprises 13 residues. Germline CDR1 is SSHAT and CDR2 is FNYEAQ (reference sequence). The DNA for the CDR3 is TGTGCTAGCAGCTTAATAGCGAGCGGGGAGCTGTTTTTT. This gives the protein CASSLIASGELFF.

The chain combines TRBV28 with TRBJ2-7; 7 bases match TRBD2. The CDR3 covers 13 residues. Germline CDR1 reads MDHEN; CDR2 reads SYDVKM. Germline trimming cut 8 bases from V and 7 bases from J; bases unmatched to any gene: 11. In DNA, the CDR3 is TGTGCCAGCCTGGCGACTAGCTCGGGGGAGCAGTACTTC. Its translation is CASLATSSGEQYF.

The V call is TRBV7-2, the J call TRBJ2-2; D unresolved. The germline CDR1 and CDR2 sequences are SGHTA and FQGNSA. The CDR3 totals 15 residues. Trimming removed 6 bases at V and 3 bases at J, with 14 bases between. The CDR3 coding sequence is TGTGCCAGCAGAATCTACGGGTCTGACACCGGGGAGCTGTTTTTT. As protein: CASRIYGSDTGELFF.

This sequence joins TRBV7-9 and TRBJ2-5; 7 positions agree with TRBD2. Germline trimming cut 7 bases from V and 5 bases from J; bases unmatched to any gene: 10. CDR3 length: 14 amino acids. CDR1 and CDR2 from the germline V gene are SEHNR and FQNEAQ (reference sequence). The CDR3 sequence is CASNKRDLGETQYF. In DNA form, the CDR3 reads TGTGCCAGCAATAAGCGGGACCTCGGGGAGACCCAGTACTTC. The variable domain in full, with the rest retrieved from reference TRBV7-9 and TRBJ2-5, is DTGVSQNPRHKITKRGQNVTFRCDPISEHNRLYWYRQTLGQGPEFLTYFQNEAQLEKSRLLSDRFSAERPKGSFSTLEIQRTEQGDSAMYLCASNKRDLGETQYFGPGTRLLVL.

This chain connects TRBV27 to TRBJ2-7; D may be TRBD2 (5 bases). CDR3 length equals 15 residues. Germline V lookup: CDR1 MNHEY, CDR2 SMNVEV (reference sequence). V lost 3 bases, J lost 5 bases, and 17 bases lay in between. This CDR3 reads CASSLAGRGMDEQYF. The CDR3 coding sequence is TGTGCCAGCAGTTTGGCTGGGAGAGGTATGGACGAGCAGTACTTC.

The chain links TRBV4-1 to TRBJ2-3; a weak D match, TRBD2 (6 bases). The CDR3 is made up of 17 amino acids. Germline CDR1 MGHRA, CDR2 YSYEKL. V gave up 0 bases and J gave up 3 bases, with 16 bases separating them. The CDR3 region has the DNA TGCGCCAGCAGCCAAGATCTTGCCGGACTAAGAACAGATACGCAGTATTTT. It yields the protein CASSQDLAGLRTDTQYF.

On this clone itself: One junction end disagrees with the germline gene, perhaps due to a read error. The chain employs TRBV30 and TRBJ2-7; TRBD2 matches at 12 bases. The germline gives CDR1 GTSNPN, CDR2 SVGIG (reference sequence). This CDR3 contains 14 residues. Here the CDR3 DNA reads TGTGCCTGGGTCCCCCAGACTAGCGGGGGACAAGTGCACTTC. This codes for CAWVPQTSGGQVHF.

This clone was detected once. The V and J genes are TRBV5-8 and TRBJ2-2; D gene uncertain. This CDR3 has 13 residues. CDR1 and CDR2 (germline): SGHTS, YDEGEE. The V gene lost 4 bases and the J gene lost 6 bases, with 10 bases spanning the gap. CDR3 sequence (DNA): TGTGCCAGCAGCCACAGAATCCCCGGGGAGCTGTTTTTT. Its translation is CASSHRIPGELFF.

This clone has only one observation. J is TRBJ2-2 and V is TRBV16; a possible D gene is TRBD1 (5 bases). Germline V lookup: CDR1 KGHSY, CDR2 FQNENV. This CDR3 spans 16 amino acids. The V end was cut by 0 bases, the J end by 3 bases, with 11 bases between. The CDR3 coding sequence is TGTGCCAGCAGCCAATCCCCCAGGGCGGACACCGGGGAGCTGTTTTTT. Encoded protein: CASSQSPRADTGELFF.

The chain links TRBV6-1 to TRBJ1-2; a weak D match, TRBD1 (6 bases). The V and J ends lost 0 bases and 7 bases respectively, with 15 bases between them. CDR1 is MNHNS and CDR2 is SASEGT in the germline V gene. The CDR3 runs 15 residues. The CDR3 nucleotides are TGTGCCAGCAGTGAAGCGGGTTCCAGGGGTCGTGGCTACACCTTC. It specifies CASSEAGSRGRGYTF.

The CDR3 loop is CASSPGLAGTYEQYF. The CDR3 DNA is TGTGCCAGCAGCCCGGGACTAGCGGGAACCTACGAGCAGTACTTC. The chain uses TRBV5-5 and TRBJ2-7, with 13 bases matching TRBD2. V dropped 4 bases and J dropped 2; count of bases not matched to a gene: 3. The germline V gene has CDR1 SGHKS and CDR2 YYEKEE (reference sequence). The CDR3 contains 15 residues. Looking up the rest from reference TRBV5-5 and TRBJ2-7 gives the full variable domain: DAGVTQSPTHLIKTRGQQVTLRCSPISGHKSVSWYQQVLGQGPQFIFQYYEKEERGRGNFPDRFSARQFPNYSSELNVNALLLGDSALYLCASSPGLAGTYEQYFGPGTRLTVT.

The CDR3 sequence is CASSFASGKYEQYF. CDR3 DNA: TGTGCCAGCAGTTTCGCTAGCGGGAAATACGAGCAGTACTTC. The chain uses TRBV28 and TRBJ2-7, with 9 bases matching TRBD2. This CDR3 is 14 amino acids long. CDR1 and CDR2 (germline): MDHEN, SYDVKM. The V and J ends lost 3 bases and 4 bases, in that order; junction bases with no gene match: 4.

The chain employs TRBV10-3 and TRBJ1-6, with 12 bases lining up with TRBD1. The germline gives CDR1 ENHRY, CDR2 SYGVKD. This CDR3 is 14 amino acids long. J gave up 9 bases and V 10 bases, and 7 bases lay outside the gene matches. CDR3 in DNA: TGTGCCACCGCCGGGACAGGGGGCTCTTCACCCCTCCACTTT. This codes for CATAGTGGSSPLHF.

The chain recombines TRBV9 with TRBJ1-2; tentative D call: TRBD1 (5 bases). Germline CDR1 reads SGDLS; CDR2 reads YYNGEE. This CDR3 spans 14 amino acids. V was cut by 2 bases and J by 7 bases, with 15 bases left in between. The CDR3 reads CASSVLDKGVGYTF. CDR3 in DNA: TGTGCCAGCAGCGTTCTAGACAAAGGGGTTGGCTACACCTTC.

This clone has a handful of counts. The chain combines TRBV10-3 with TRBJ2-2; 12 bases agree with TRBD2. J lost 1 base, V lost 2 bases, and 5 bases had no gene match. Germline V gene sequence: CDR1 ENHRY, CDR2 SYGVKD. CDR3 length: 18 amino acids. CDR3 region: CAISETWTSGENTGELFF. In nucleotides, the CDR3 is TGTGCCATCAGTGAGACCTGGACTAGCGGGGAGAACACCGGGGAGCTGTTTTTT.

The chain is built from TRBV7-8 and TRBJ1-2; D call uncertain. The CDR3 consists of 15 residues. Germline V gene sequence: CDR1 SGHVS, CDR2 FQNEAQ. Trimming stripped 5 bases from V and 8 bases from J, with 21 bases between. CDR3 DNA sequence: TGTGCCAGCAGCGCCCGGGGATCGGGCTGGCAGGGCTACACCTTC. It is translated as CASSARGSGWQGYTF.

The chain carries TRBV5-6 and TRBJ2-6; 7 nucleotides agree with TRBD2. V lost 1 base and J lost 0; bases outside the gene matches: 1. The length of the CDR3 is 16 residues. Germline V CDR1 and CDR2: SGHDT, YYEEEE. The CDR3 DNA reads as TGTGCCAGCAGCTTGCCTAGCGGCTCTGGGGCCAACGTCCTGACTTTC. Its protein product is CASSLPSGSGANVLTF.

In this sample, this clone turned up once. The V call is TRBV5-1, the J call TRBJ2-6, with D hard to call. Germline V lookup: CDR1 SGHRS, CDR2 YFSETQ. The CDR3 extends over 15 amino acids. The germline V and J ends were trimmed by 4 bases and 0 bases, with 8 bases remaining between them. The CDR3 nucleotides read TGCGCCAGCAGCCCCACAGCCTCTGGGGCCAACGTCCTGACTTTC. Amino acid sequence: CASSPTASGANVLTF.

This sequence joins TRBV2 and TRBJ1-3; no firm D call. Looked up from germline, CDR1 is SNHLY and CDR2 is FYNNEI. This CDR3 is built from 16 residues. V was pared by 3 bases and J by 0 bases, with 12 bases between. CDR3 sequence reads: CASSEEGKSSGNTIYF. DNA for the CDR3: TGTGCCAGCAGTGAGGAGGGAAAAAGCTCTGGAAACACCATATATTTT.

This sequence joins TRBV5-8 and TRBJ2-5, with 8 nucleotides matching TRBD1. In germline, CDR1 is SGHTS, CDR2 YDEGEE. After removal of 0 bases from V and 1 base from J, the junction contained 5 bases not matched to a gene. The CDR3 has 16 amino acids. DNA for the CDR3: TGTGCCAGCAGCTTGGGAGTTCAGGGGGCCCAAGAGACCCAGTACTTC. Amino acids: CASSLGVQGAQETQYF. Complete variable domain (other parts from reference TRBV5-8 and TRBJ2-5): EAGVTQSPTHLIKTRGQQATLRCSPISGHTSVYWYQQALGLGLQFLLWYDEGEERNRGNFPPRFSGRQFPNYSSELNVNALELEDSALYLCASSLGVQGAQETQYFGPGTRLLVL.

The chain carries TRBV19 and TRBJ2-5, with 14 bases fitting TRBD2. Germline CDR1 and CDR2: LNHDA and SQIVND (reference sequence). V lost 3 bases to trimming and J lost 4 bases; unmatched junction nucleotides: 4. The CDR3 covers 16 residues. CDR3 nucleotides: TGTGCCAGTAGTATTTTTGGACTAGCGGGAGGAGAGACCCAGTACTTC. Its protein is CASSIFGLAGGETQYF.

Only a few counts were recorded for this clone. The chain couples TRBV10-3 to TRBJ2-7; TRBD1 aligns across 10 bases. The CDR3 has 14 amino acids. Germline V gene lookup returns CDR1 ENHRY and CDR2 SYGVKD. V lost 6 bases, J lost 5 bases, and 7 bases stayed unmatched. The CDR3: CAIRGGDRGHEQYF. The CDR3 nucleotides are TGTGCCATCAGAGGGGGGGACAGGGGTCACGAGCAGTACTTC.

A few counts support this clone. The CDR3 sequence is CASSTRTGEFGGYTF. For the CDR3, the DNA is TGTGCCAGCAGCACGCGGACAGGGGAGTTTGGTGGCTACACCTTC. The chain couples TRBV5-4 to TRBJ1-2; 9 nucleotides match TRBD1. This CDR3 contains 15 residues. V dropped 4 bases and J dropped 7; count of bases not matched to a gene: 11. The germline V gene has CDR1 SGHNT and CDR2 YYREEE (reference sequence).

This clone was seen more than once but under ten times. Here the CDR3 DNA reads TGTGCCAGCAGCCCACCGACTAGCACAGATACGCAGTATTTT. This encodes CASSPPTSTDTQYF. The chain is built from TRBV7-8 and TRBJ2-3; D is ambiguous. V was clipped by 5 bases and J by 0 bases, with 9 bases between them. This CDR3 has 14 amino acids. Germline V gene data show CDR1 as SGHVS and CDR2 as FQNEAQ.

The J gene is TRBJ1-2, the V gene TRBV19; 10 positions agree with TRBD1. The V segment lost 3 bases and the J segment 0 bases; nucleotides outside the gene matches: 7. The CDR3 length is 17 residues. Germline lookup yields CDR1 LNHDA and CDR2 SQIVND (reference sequence). CDR3 coding DNA: TGTGCCAGTAGTATGCAGGGACAGGGGTTAGCTAACTATGGCTACACCTTC. It specifies CASSMQGQGLANYGYTF.

The rearrangement joins TRBV6-5 to TRBJ2-5, with D unclear. The CDR3 has 13 residues. Deletions cut 3 bases from V and 1 base from J, with 6 bases between. Germline V gene data show CDR1 as MNHEY and CDR2 as SVGAGI. CDR3 sequence: CASSYSSQETQYF. For the CDR3, the DNA is TGTGCCAGCAGTTATTCATCCCAAGAGACCCAGTACTTC.

CDR3 DNA: TGTGCCAGCTCACTAATAGCGGATAGCACAGATACGCAGTATTTT. It translates to CASSLIADSTDTQYF. The chain has TRBV18 and TRBJ2-3, with a possible D match to TRBD2 (6 bases). Germline V gives CDR1 KGHSH, CDR2 LQKENI. V shed 4 bases and J shed 0 bases, with 11 bases lying between them. CDR3 length equals 15 residues.

This clone appeared a few times. CDR3 amino acids: CAISRPGLAGGPGENEQFF. CDR3 DNA sequence: TGTGCCATCAGCAGACCGGGACTAGCGGGAGGGCCGGGGGAGAATGAGCAGTTCTTC. V and J are TRBV10-3 and TRBJ2-1; 16 bases align to TRBD2. CDR1 is ENHRY, CDR2 SYGVKD, per germline. This CDR3 spans 19 amino acids. V dropped 6 bases and J dropped 7; count of bases not matched to a gene: 15.